This T cell receptor beta chain was observed in a study of T cells in Graves' hyperthyroidism and ophthalmopathy. V gave up 3 bases and J gave up 6 bases; unmatched junction bases: 4. The CDR3 contains 15 residues. TCR beta CDR3 regions were amplified from RNA transcripts. The HTBI primer set was used in a first-round RT-PCR of the TCR CDR3. TCRdb itself ran the multiplex PCR reads through MiXCR, one entry per CDR3 protein. The data hold about 720,000 distinct CDR3 sequences, with about 17% observed a single time. There are many counts of this clonotype. The specimen was blood. This rearrangement joins TRBV12-3 or TRBV12-4 to TRBJ2-1; 11 positions agree with TRBD2. The receptor's source is a woman aged 45 to 65 with Graves' hyperthyroidism that later progressed to Graves' ophthalmopathy. CDR3: CASSFSSGGFNEQFF. The DNA for the CDR3 is TGTGCCAGCAGTTTCTCTAGCGGGGGGTTCAATGAGCAGTTCTTC.